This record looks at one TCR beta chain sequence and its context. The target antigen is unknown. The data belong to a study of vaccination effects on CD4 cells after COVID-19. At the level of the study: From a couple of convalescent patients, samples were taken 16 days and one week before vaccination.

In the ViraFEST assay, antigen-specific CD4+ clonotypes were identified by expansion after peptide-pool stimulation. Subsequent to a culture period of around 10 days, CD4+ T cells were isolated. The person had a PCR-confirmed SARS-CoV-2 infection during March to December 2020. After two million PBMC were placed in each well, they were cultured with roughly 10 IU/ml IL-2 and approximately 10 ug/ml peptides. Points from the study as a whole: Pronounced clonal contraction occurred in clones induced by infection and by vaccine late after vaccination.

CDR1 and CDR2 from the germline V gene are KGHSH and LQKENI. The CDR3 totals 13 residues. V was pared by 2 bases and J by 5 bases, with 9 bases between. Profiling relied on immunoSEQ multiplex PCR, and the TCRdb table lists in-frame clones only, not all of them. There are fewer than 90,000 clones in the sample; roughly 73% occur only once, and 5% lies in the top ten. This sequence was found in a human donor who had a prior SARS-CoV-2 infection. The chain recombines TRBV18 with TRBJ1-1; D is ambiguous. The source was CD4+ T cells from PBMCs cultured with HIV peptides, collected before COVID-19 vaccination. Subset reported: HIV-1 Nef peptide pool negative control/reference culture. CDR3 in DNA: TGTGCCAGCTCACCAGAAGGAGGAACTGAAGCTTTCTTT. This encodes CASSPEGGTEAFF.